Reported below is one TCR beta chain. The antigen remains unidentified. The data are from a study of OX40 agonist ivuxolimab in advanced cancers. Regarding the study as a whole: Antigen specificity remained undetermined for the expanded peripheral T cells.

Libraries were prepared by immunoSEQ multiplex PCR; TCRdb keeps only in-frame clonotypes and omits some of them. The sample holds under 70,000 clones; 70% to 90% are singletons and the top ten take approximately 1.1%. Blood was sampled at baseline, cycle 4 day 1, and cycle 7 day 1. This CDR3 is built from 14 residues. Trimming shortened V by 5 bases and J by 1 base, and 12 bases separated the two germline ends. The germline V gene has CDR1 SGHTA and CDR2 FQGNSA. This receptor was obtained from an adult with an advanced solid tumor such as melanoma, head and neck, liver or kidney cancer. This specimen consisted of CD4+ or CD8+ T cells sorted from blood, obtained in a trial of the OX40 agonist ivuxolimab. V gene TRBV7-2 combines with J gene TRBJ2-7; no clear D gene. CDR3 nucleotides: TGTGCCAGCAGCCCACACCAGGAATCCTACGAGCAGTACTTC. Its translation is CASSPHQESYEQYF.